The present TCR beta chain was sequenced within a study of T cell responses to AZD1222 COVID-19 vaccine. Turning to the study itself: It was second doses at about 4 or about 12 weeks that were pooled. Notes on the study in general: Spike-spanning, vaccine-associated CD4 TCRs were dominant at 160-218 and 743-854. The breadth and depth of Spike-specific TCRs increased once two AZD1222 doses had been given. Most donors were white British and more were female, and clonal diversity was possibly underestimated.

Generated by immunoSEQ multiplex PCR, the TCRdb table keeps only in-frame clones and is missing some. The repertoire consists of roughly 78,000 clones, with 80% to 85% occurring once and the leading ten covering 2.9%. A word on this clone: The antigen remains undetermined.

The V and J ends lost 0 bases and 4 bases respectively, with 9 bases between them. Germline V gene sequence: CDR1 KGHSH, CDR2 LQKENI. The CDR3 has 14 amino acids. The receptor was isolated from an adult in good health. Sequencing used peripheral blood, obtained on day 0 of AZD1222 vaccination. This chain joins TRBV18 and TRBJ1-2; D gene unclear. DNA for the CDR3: TGTGCCAGCTCACCACCGAGTCTAGGCTATGGCTACACCTTC. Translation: CASSPPSLGYGYTF.